Presented here are 27 T cell receptor beta chains from one specimen sequenced in a study of PD-1 blockade in classical Hodgkin lymphoma. With no exception, relapse followed autologous stem cell transplantation in all patients, and brentuximab vedotin exposure varied. Some clones are missing from TCRdb's copy, which holds only in-frame ones; the method was immunoSEQ multiplex PCR. Altogether some 16,000 clones are present, around four fifths being singletons, with the ten largest covering 30% to 40%. Sample: peripheral blood mononuclear cells (PBMCs), taken before the second cycle of nivolumab. The receptors come from a human donor with classical Hodgkin lymphoma.

This chain uses TRBV11-3 with TRBJ2-5; either TRBD1 or TRBD2 may supply D (5 bases each). Looked up from germline, CDR1 is SGHNT and CDR2 is YENEEA. The CDR3 extends over 11 amino acids. The V gene lost 9 bases and the J gene lost 12 bases, with 17 bases spanning the gap. The CDR3 reads CASTNRDDKYF. CDR3 bases: TGTGCCAGTACAAACCGGGACGACAAGTACTTC.

The J gene is TRBJ2-1, the V gene TRBV7-9, with D hard to call. The CDR3 sequence is 19 residues long. V lost 8 bases, J lost 4 bases, and 30 bases lay in between. Germline CDR1 SEHNR, CDR2 FQNEAQ (reference sequence). The CDR3 reads CASSFKGSRPPTWYNEQFF. Written as DNA, the CDR3 is TGTGCCAGCTCCTTTAAAGGCTCTAGGCCCCCCACGTGGTACAATGAGCAGTTCTTC.

By frequency in the sample, this clone is large. CDR3 sequence: CASSERRGGPLQETQYF. CDR3 in DNA: TGTGCCAGCAGCGAACGTAGAGGGGGACCGCTCCAAGAGACCCAGTACTTC. The chain has TRBV9 and TRBJ2-5; D is possibly TRBD1 (6 bases). The length of the CDR3 is 17 residues. V lost 3 bases, J lost 1 base, and 19 bases lay in between. The germline CDR1 and CDR2 sequences are SGDLS and YYNGEE. Full variable domain (missing parts from reference TRBV9 and TRBJ2-5): DSGVTQTPKHLITATGQRVTLRCSPRSGDLSVYWYQQSLDQGLQFLIQYYNGEERAKGNILERFSAQQFPDLHSELNLSSLELGDSALYFCASSERRGGPLQETQYFGPGTRLLVL.

The chain uses TRBV5-1 and TRBJ1-1; D gene uncertain. The CDR3 sequence is 15 residues long. V was shortened by 4 bases and J by 4 bases, with 17 bases between the two germline ends. Per germline, CDR1 SGHRS and CDR2 YFSETQ. The CDR3 sequence is CASSPSYLRSTEAFF. DNA for the CDR3: TGCGCCAGCAGCCCCTCATACCTTAGGAGCACTGAAGCTTTCTTT.

This clone has a single count. This chain connects TRBV6-1 to TRBJ2-7; a possible D gene is TRBD1 (6 bases). V was cut by 6 bases and J by 0 bases, with 12 bases left in between. Germline lookup yields CDR1 MNHNS and CDR2 SASEGT. The CDR3 consists of 14 residues. CDR3 region: CASSLRDTSYEQYF. In DNA form, the CDR3 reads TGTGCCAGCAGCCTCCGGGACACCTCCTACGAGCAGTACTTC.

This clone is labeled as medium-sized (0.01 to 0.1%). The chain recombines TRBV19 with TRBJ1-1; 7 nucleotides agree with TRBD1. Losses at the gene ends were 6 bases for V and 1 base for J; bases not matched to a gene: 26. Germline V gives CDR1 LNHDA, CDR2 SQIVND (reference sequence). The CDR3 has 21 amino acids. In DNA form, the CDR3 reads TGTGCCAGTAGCCTTCTACGCAGTAAGAACAGGGGCCCCGGCCAGAACACTGAAGCTTTCTTT. It specifies CASSLLRSKNRGPGQNTEAFF.

The chain carries TRBV9 and TRBJ2-7, with TRBD2 matching over 8 bases. The length of the CDR3 is 17 residues. V dropped 4 bases and J dropped 0; count of bases not matched to a gene: 12. The V gene's germline CDR1 is SGDLS and CDR2 YYNGEE. DNA of the CDR3: TGTGCCAGCAGCTCGCCGCGGCGGGGGGCTTACTCCTACGAGCAGTACTTC. Translation: CASSSPRRGAYSYEQYF. The full variable domain, its missing parts supplied by reference TRBV9 and TRBJ2-7, is DSGVTQTPKHLITATGQRVTLRCSPRSGDLSVYWYQQSLDQGLQFLIQYYNGEERAKGNILERFSAQQFPDLHSELNLSSLELGDSALYFCASSSPRRGAYSYEQYFGPGTRLTVT.

Details on this clone: Germline and junction disagree at one end, which may indicate a read error. V and J are TRBV30 and TRBJ1-6, with D possibly TRBD1 on 6 matching bases. The CDR3 has 14 residues. Germline V gene lookup returns CDR1 GTSNPN and CDR2 SVGIG (reference sequence). CDR3 bases: TGTGCCTGGAGCTGGACAGATTCTAATTCGCCCCTCCACTTT. Translation gives CAWSWTDSNSPLHF. The complete variable domain, with remaining parts taken from reference TRBV30 and TRBJ1-6, reads SQTIHQWPATLVQPVGSPLSLECTVEGTSNPNLYWYRQAAGRGLQLLFYSVGIGQISSEVPQNLSASRPQDRQFILSSKKLLLSDSGFYLCAWSWTDSNSPLHFGNGTRLTVT.

This clone was recorded only once. V usage is TRBV4-1 and J usage is TRBJ2-3; D is ambiguous. The CDR3 contains 17 residues. Germline-derived CDR1 and CDR2 are MGHRA and YSYEKL. V was clipped by 1 base and J by 4 bases, with 18 bases between them. The CDR3 sequence is CASSQAFRAHSSDTQYF. CDR3 bases: TGCGCCAGCAGCCAAGCATTCCGGGCTCATTCCTCAGATACGCAGTATTTT.

The chain links TRBV29-1 to TRBJ2-6; D unclear. The CDR3 covers 14 residues. Per the germline V gene, CDR1 is SQVTM and CDR2 is ANQGSEA. Trimming shortened V by 5 bases and J by 0 bases, and 8 bases separated the two germline ends. This CDR3 is CSVPNFSGANVLTF. The CDR3 coding sequence is TGCAGCGTTCCGAATTTCTCTGGGGCCAACGTCCTGACTTTC.

J is TRBJ1-1 and V is TRBV7-8; D is perhaps TRBD1 (6 bases). Germline V CDR1 and CDR2: SGHVS, FQNEAQ. Trimming pared 5 bases from V and 1 base from J, leaving 14 bases between. This CDR3 comprises 15 residues. The CDR3: CASSVHRVENTEAFF. CDR3 in DNA: TGTGCCAGCAGCGTACACAGGGTAGAGAACACTGAAGCTTTCTTT.

The rearrangement links TRBV5-1 to TRBJ1-1; D is unclear. Trimming took 0 bases from V and 5 from J, leaving 8 bases between them. Germline CDR1 and CDR2: SGHRS and YFSETQ. CDR3 length equals 13 residues. CDR3: CASSLVRETEAFF. The CDR3 DNA is TGCGCCAGCAGCTTGGTACGGGAGACTGAAGCTTTCTTT.

V gene TRBV4-1 combines with J gene TRBJ2-1; either TRBD1 or TRBD2 may supply D (6 bases each). The germline CDR1 and CDR2 sequences are MGHRA and YSYEKL. V lost 1 base to trimming and J lost 7 bases, with 11 bases between them. This CDR3 region has 14 residues. CDR3 DNA sequence: TGCGCCAGCAGCCAAGCCCAGGGGAGGAATGAGCAGTTCTTC. This sequence encodes CASSQAQGRNEQFF.

This clone came up a few times. The rearrangement uses TRBV6-5 and TRBJ2-7, with 11 bases lining up with TRBD1. Germline values: CDR1 MNHEY, CDR2 SVGAGI. V was clipped by 5 bases and J by 4 bases; unmatched bases: 7. This CDR3 is 15 amino acids long. CDR3 in DNA: TGTGCCAGCAGTAAAGGGACAGGGGGTCCGTACGAGCAGTACTTC. Translation gives CASSKGTGGPYEQYF.

Concerning this clone itself: Germline and junction disagree at one end, which may indicate a read error. The chain recombines TRBV10-3 with TRBJ2-2, with D possibly matching TRBD1 (6 bases). Germline V gene data show CDR1 as ENHRY and CDR2 as SYGVKD. The CDR3 runs 14 residues. The CDR3 DNA is TGTGCCACCAGTGGGGCAGGGGATAGCGGGGAGCTGTTTTTT. Translation gives CATSGAGDSGELFF.

The chain uses TRBV4-2 and TRBJ2-6; 10 bases line up with TRBD1. Trimming removed 1 base from V and 2 bases from J; junction bases left unmatched: 2. The length of the CDR3 is 17 residues. Germline assignment: CDR1 LGHNA and CDR2 YNFKEQ. CDR3 residues: CASSQGQGATGANVLTF. The CDR3 DNA sequence: TGTGCCAGCAGCCAAGGACAGGGGGCGACTGGGGCCAACGTCCTGACTTTC.

V is TRBV7-2 and J is TRBJ2-3; unclear D gene. The V gene lost 4 bases and the J gene lost 4 bases, with 6 bases spanning the gap. This CDR3 is 12 amino acids long. Germline lookup yields CDR1 SGHTA and CDR2 FQGNSA. The CDR3: CASSWGPDTQYF. The DNA of the CDR3 is TGTGCCAGCAGCTGGGGTCCAGATACGCAGTATTTT. The full variable domain, its missing parts supplied by reference TRBV7-2 and TRBJ2-3, is GAGVSQSPSNKVTEKGKDVELRCDPISGHTALYWYRQSLGQGLEFLIYFQGNSAPDKSGLPSDRFSAERTGGSVSTLTIQRTQQEDSAVYLCASSWGPDTQYFGPGTRLTVL.

The sample holds a few counts of this clone. The chain is built from TRBV29-1 and TRBJ2-7; 8 nucleotides align to TRBD2. Trimming removed 6 bases from V and 4 bases from J; junction bases left unmatched: 2. Germline assignment: CDR1 SQVTM and CDR2 ANQGSEA. The CDR3 loop spans 11 amino acids. CDR3 in DNA: TGCAGCGTCGGGGGGGGTTACGAGCAGTACTTC. Translating it yields CSVGGGYEQYF.

The rearrangement joins TRBV7-3 to TRBJ2-2, with 8 bases fitting TRBD2. Germline V gives CDR1 SGHTA, CDR2 FQGTGA. J lost 7 bases, V lost 2 bases, and 3 bases had no gene match. This CDR3 comprises 14 residues. In DNA form, the CDR3 reads TGTGCCAGCAGCTTAGATCTAGCGGGCGGGGAGCTGTTTTTT. Translated: CASSLDLAGGELFF.

In this sample, this clone turned up once. The chain uses TRBV6-6 and TRBJ2-3; D may be TRBD1 (5 bases). V lost 9 bases and J 2 bases, leaving 18 bases between the germline ends. Germline V CDR1 and CDR2: MNHNY, SVGAGI (reference sequence). The CDR3 spans 15 residues. The CDR3 protein is CASTLAGKPTDTQYF. In DNA, the CDR3 is TGTGCCAGTACCCTCGCAGGGAAACCCACAGATACGCAGTATTTT.

The chain links TRBV11-3 to TRBJ2-1, with 7 bases identical to TRBD2. The CDR3 has 16 amino acids. In germline, CDR1 is SGHNT, CDR2 YENEEA. Unmatched junction bases numbered 5, after V lost 1 base and J lost 2 bases. The CDR3 coding sequence is TGTGCCAGCAGCTTAGGCCTAGCGGTCGCCTACAATGAGCAGTTCTTC. Residues: CASSLGLAVAYNEQFF. The full variable domain, its missing parts supplied by reference TRBV11-3 and TRBJ2-1, is EAGVVQSPRYKIIEKKQPVAFWCNPISGHNTLYWYLQNLGQGPELLIRYENEEAVDDSQLPKDRFSAERLKGVDSTLKIQPAELGDSAVYLCASSLGLAVAYNEQFFGPGTRLTVL.

The CDR3 is CASSLEGLGDTQYF. For the CDR3, the DNA is TGTGCCAGCAGCTTAGAGGGGCTTGGTGATACGCAGTATTTT. This chain uses TRBV11-3 with TRBJ2-3; possible D gene TRBD1, 5 bases. Trimming cost V 0 bases and J 6 bases, with 10 bases left between them. The germline V gene has CDR1 SGHNT and CDR2 YENEEA. The CDR3 sequence is 14 residues long.

The rearrangement uses TRBV10-3 and TRBJ2-3; possible D gene TRBD1, 5 bases. Trimming cost V 3 bases and J 4 bases, with 11 bases left between them. Germline CDR1 and CDR2: ENHRY and SYGVKD. The CDR3 contains 14 residues. In DNA form, the CDR3 reads TGTGCCATCAGTGATTGGGCAGGGTCAGATACGCAGTATTTT. Translation gives CAISDWAGSDTQYF.

This clone was recorded once. The gene calls are TRBV5-4 and TRBJ2-5, with TRBD1 matching over 7 bases. Germline CDR1 and CDR2: SGHNT and YYREEE (reference sequence). The CDR3 length is 14 residues. V was clipped by 1 base and J by 8 bases; unmatched bases: 8. The CDR3 coding sequence is TGTGCCAGCAGCTTGTTGAAGGGGGCGAGAACCCAGTACTTC. It specifies CASSLLKGARTQYF.

V and J are TRBV30 and TRBJ2-3, with a weak D call TRBD1 (5 bases). The germline CDR1 and CDR2 sequences are GTSNPN and SVGIG (reference sequence). This CDR3 region has 12 residues. Trimming left V 3 bases short and J 6 bases short, with 10 bases between. CDR3 bases: TGTGCCTGGAGCTCTGGGGCGGATACGCAGTATTTT. It specifies CAWSSGADTQYF.

This rearrangement joins TRBV30 to TRBJ2-2; 9 bases fit TRBD1. The CDR3 extends over 16 amino acids. Trimming cost V 1 base and J 1 base; bases outside gene matches: 4. CDR1 and CDR2 (germline): GTSNPN, SVGIG (reference sequence). The CDR3 here is CAWSGLGQGNTGELFF. CDR3 DNA: TGTGCCTGGAGTGGCCTGGGACAGGGGAACACCGGGGAGCTGTTTTTT.

The chain joins TRBV6-1 to TRBJ2-3; TRBD2 aligns across 8 bases. Germline V gene data show CDR1 as MNHNS and CDR2 as SASEGT. Losses at the gene ends were 3 bases for V and 1 base for J; bases not matched to a gene: 6. This CDR3 comprises 16 residues. CDR3 amino acids: CASSDWAGGGTDTQYF. As DNA, the CDR3 is TGTGCCAGCAGTGATTGGGCGGGAGGAGGCACAGATACGCAGTATTTT.